These 27 T cell receptor beta chains share one sample of origin, sequenced in a study of T cell changes during pregnancy in multiple sclerosis. Repertoires were generated with immunoSEQ multiplex PCR, while TCRdb's copy carries only in-frame clones and drops some. The sample records around 60,000 clones, under 95% being singletons. Sequencing was performed on CD8+ T cells from peripheral blood mononuclear cells, taken in the third trimester of pregnancy. These receptors were taken from a female donor with multiple sclerosis, enrolled in a pregnancy study.

This chain connects TRBV5-1 to TRBJ1-3, with 8 bases lining up with TRBD1. Germline V CDR1 and CDR2: SGHRS, YFSETQ. The CDR3 runs 16 residues. The junction had 7 bases not matched to a gene; V was cut back by 3 bases and J by 2 bases. In DNA, the CDR3 is TGCGCCAGCAGCTCCCTTCAGGGGGCGGCTGGAAACACCATATATTTT. Amino acids: CASSSLQGAAGNTIYF.

The CDR3 here is CAWTIGRGTYGYTF. CDR3 DNA: TGTGCCTGGACCATCGGTCGGGGGACCTATGGCTACACCTTC. The chain uses TRBV30 and TRBJ1-2, with D possibly being TRBD1 (5 bases). Per the germline V gene, CDR1 is GTSNPN and CDR2 is SVGIG (reference sequence). Trimming shortened V by 4 bases and J by 4 bases, and 16 bases separated the two germline ends. This CDR3 comprises 14 residues.

This chain connects TRBV28 to TRBJ2-7; unclear D gene. Deletions cut 2 bases from V and 2 bases from J, with 13 bases between. Germline CDR1 reads MDHEN; CDR2 reads SYDVKM. This CDR3 has 15 amino acids. The CDR3 here is CASSLMAETAYEQYF. The CDR3 coding sequence is TGTGCCAGCAGTTTAATGGCAGAAACCGCCTACGAGCAGTACTTC.

The chain couples TRBV5-4 to TRBJ2-1; D gene unclear. This CDR3 spans 14 amino acids. Trimming removed 1 base at V and 8 bases at J, with 13 bases between. Germline V gene data show CDR1 as SGHNT and CDR2 as YYREEE (reference sequence). CDR3 sequence: CASSLNFPVDEQFF. CDR3 sequence (DNA): TGTGCCAGCAGCTTGAACTTCCCCGTCGATGAGCAGTTCTTC.

This sequence joins TRBV13 and TRBJ2-7; D may be TRBD2 (5 bases). V lost 1 base to trimming and J lost 1 base, with 8 bases between them. There are 14 residues in the CDR3. Germline CDR1 reads PRHDT; CDR2 reads FYEKMQ (reference sequence). CDR3 coding DNA: TGTGCCAGCAGCTTAGAGCCGGGGTCCTACGAGCAGTACTTC. Protein: CASSLEPGSYEQYF.

The chain employs TRBV5-8 and TRBJ1-1, with a weak D call TRBD1 (5 bases). The V gene's germline CDR1 is SGHTS and CDR2 YDEGEE. This CDR3 contains 15 residues. The V end lost 3 bases, the J end lost 5 bases, and 17 bases lay between the germline ends. Here the CDR3 DNA reads TGTGCCAGCAGCTCCCCCAGGGAAGGAAGGACTGAAGCTTTCTTT. Residues: CASSSPREGRTEAFF.

This clone came up a few times. V gene TRBV27 combines with J gene TRBJ2-1; maybe TRBD1 (6 bases). This CDR3 has 15 amino acids. Germline CDR1 MNHEY, CDR2 SMNVEV (reference sequence). V gave up 3 bases and J gave up 1 base, with 10 bases separating them. The CDR3 sequence is CASSLTGYSYNEQFF. The CDR3 DNA reads TGTGCCAGCAGTTTGACAGGATATTCCTACAATGAGCAGTTCTTC.

V and J are TRBV10-3 and TRBJ2-3; 7 positions agree with TRBD1. This CDR3 spans 13 amino acids. V shed 8 bases and J 4 bases; nucleotides not matched to a gene: 6. Germline-derived CDR1 and CDR2 are ENHRY and SYGVKD. CDR3 residues: CAISIQGSDTQYF. CDR3 DNA sequence: TGTGCCATCTCTATACAGGGGTCAGATACGCAGTATTTT.

V and J are TRBV28 and TRBJ2-3; D unclear. The CDR3 has 13 residues. The V gene lost 5 bases and the J gene lost 4 bases, with 10 bases spanning the gap. Germline CDR1 is MDHEN and CDR2 is SYDVKM. The CDR3 sequence is CASSPRPPDTQYF. The CDR3 DNA sequence: TGTGCCAGCAGTCCGAGGCCCCCAGATACGCAGTATTTT. Based on the CDR3 plus reference TRBV28 and TRBJ2-3, the full variable domain is DVKVTQSSRYLVKRTGEKVFLECVQDMDHENMFWYRQDPGLGLRLIYFSYDVKMKEKGDIPEGYSVSREKKERFSLILESASTNQTSMYLCASSPRPPDTQYFGPGTRLTVL.

The V call is TRBV27, the J call TRBJ2-3; no firm D call. Trimming shortened V by 5 bases and J by 2 bases, and 8 bases separated the two germline ends. The CDR3 totals 13 residues. CDR1 and CDR2 (germline): MNHEY, SMNVEV (reference sequence). This CDR3 is CASSVTYTDTQYF. CDR3 coding DNA: TGTGCCAGCAGTGTCACCTACACAGATACGCAGTATTTT.

The chain has TRBV11-3 and TRBJ2-5, with 11 bases that match TRBD2. The germline V gene has CDR1 SGHNT and CDR2 YENEEA. The V gene end was trimmed by 1 base and the J gene end by 5 bases; junction bases not matched to a gene: 12. CDR3 length: 18 amino acids. CDR3 in amino acids: CASSLGPTLAGDGETQYF. CDR3 bases: TGTGCCAGCAGCTTAGGACCCACACTAGCGGGAGATGGTGAGACCCAGTACTTC.

This CDR3 reads CASSQGVNSHRGYTF. The CDR3 nucleotides are TGCGCCAGCAGCCAAGGAGTAAACAGTCATAGGGGCTACACCTTC. This chain connects TRBV4-1 to TRBJ1-2; D uncertain. Germline assignment: CDR1 MGHRA and CDR2 YSYEKL. V gave up 1 base and J gave up 8 bases, with 17 bases separating them. The CDR3 sequence is 15 residues long.

V gene TRBV6-1 combines with J gene TRBJ1-5; D is ambiguous. This CDR3 contains 11 residues. CDR1 is MNHNS, CDR2 SASEGT, per germline. Trimming shortened V by 10 bases and J by 3 bases, and 7 bases separated the two germline ends. CDR3 nucleotide sequence: TGTGCCACCAACATCAATCAGCCCCAGCATTTT. This gives the protein CATNINQPQHF.

V gene TRBV6-5 combines with J gene TRBJ2-7, with D possibly matching TRBD1 (5 bases). This CDR3 region has 13 residues. The germline V and J ends were trimmed by 2 bases and 4 bases, with 9 bases remaining between them. The germline V gene encodes CDR1 MNHEY and CDR2 SVGAGI. In DNA, the CDR3 is TGTGCCAGCAGTTACGCAGGGTTTTACGAGCAGTACTTC. Its protein product is CASSYAGFYEQYF.

V gene TRBV5-6 combines with J gene TRBJ2-7, with D possibly being TRBD2 (5 bases). There are 15 residues in the CDR3. V was clipped by 6 bases and J by 8 bases, with 24 bases between them. Germline V lookup: CDR1 SGHDT, CDR2 YYEEEE. DNA for the CDR3: TGTGCCAGCACCAAACCCTCGGACGGGAAATGGAAGCAGTACTTC. It codes for CASTKPSDGKWKQYF. Using reference TRBV5-6 and TRBJ2-7 for the parts outside the CDR3, the full variable domain is DAGVTQSPTHLIKTRGQQVTLRCSPKSGHDTVSWYQQALGQGPQFIFQYYEEEERQRGNFPDRFSGHQFPNYSSELNVNALLLGDSALYLCASTKPSDGKWKQYFGPGTRLTVT.

Here the CDR3 reads CAWSPSAYNEQFF. In nucleotides, the CDR3 is TGTGCCTGGAGTCCCTCAGCCTACAATGAGCAGTTCTTC. The chain carries TRBV30 and TRBJ2-1; D remains unclear. Germline V gene data show CDR1 as GTSNPN and CDR2 as SVGIG (reference sequence). The CDR3 loop spans 13 amino acids. Trimming left V 2 bases short and J 2 bases short, with 7 bases between.

The CDR3 spells CASGGSVVSPQPQHF. CDR3 DNA sequence: TGTGCCAGCGGCGGCAGCGTAGTTTCACCTCAGCCCCAGCATTTT. The V and J genes are TRBV2 and TRBJ1-5, with unresolved D. The CDR3 consists of 15 residues. Germline CDR1 reads SNHLY; CDR2 reads FYNNEI. Trimming stripped 8 bases from V and 6 bases from J, with 20 bases between. Based on the CDR3 plus reference TRBV2 and TRBJ1-5, the full variable domain is EPEVTQTPSHQVTQMGQEVILRCVPISNHLYFYWYRQILGQKVEFLVSFYNNEISEKSEIFDDQFSVERPDGSNFTLKIRSTKLEDSAMYFCASGGSVVSPQPQHFGDGTRLSIL.

This chain links TRBV7-9 with TRBJ2-3, with 13 bases matching TRBD2. Germline CDR1 and CDR2: SEHNR and FQNEAQ (reference sequence). V was clipped by 4 bases and J by 2 bases; unmatched bases: 6. CDR3 length: 17 residues. CDR3 in amino acids: CASSSPTSGRPTDTQYF. The CDR3 coding sequence is TGTGCCAGCAGCTCCCCGACTAGCGGGAGGCCCACAGATACGCAGTATTTT.

J is TRBJ2-7 and V is TRBV30, with D uncertain. V lost 2 bases and J 3 bases, leaving 17 bases between the germline ends. The CDR3 length is 15 residues. Germline CDR1 reads GTSNPN; CDR2 reads SVGIG (reference sequence). The CDR3 bases are TGTGCCTGGAGTTCTCCGGCCGCTGACTTCTACGAGCAGTACTTC. Translated: CAWSSPAADFYEQYF.

The rearrangement uses TRBV28 and TRBJ2-7; 11 bases are shared with TRBD2. CDR1 is MDHEN, CDR2 SYDVKM, per germline. V lost 3 bases to trimming and J lost 6 bases; unmatched junction nucleotides: 7. The CDR3 runs 15 residues. The CDR3 region is CASSLSLAGVPEQYF. The CDR3, as DNA: TGTGCCAGCAGTTTGTCACTAGCGGGAGTCCCCGAGCAGTACTTC.

This sequence joins TRBV27 and TRBJ2-3; 7 bases line up with TRBD2. After removal of 3 bases from V and 6 bases from J, the junction contained 12 bases not matched to a gene. The CDR3 contains 16 residues. Looked up from germline, CDR1 is MNHEY and CDR2 is SMNVEV (reference sequence). The CDR3 region has the DNA TGTGCCAGCAGTTTGGAAGCGGGGAGGTGGAGTGATACGCAGTATTTT. Its protein product is CASSLEAGRWSDTQYF.

The CDR3 region has the DNA TGTGCCACCAGCAGAGATCGGACAGGGAACTATGGCTACACCTTC. Translating it yields CATSRDRTGNYGYTF. J is TRBJ1-2 and V is TRBV15, with 8 bases identical to TRBD1. The CDR3 runs to 15 residues. Per germline, CDR1 LNHNV and CDR2 YYDKDF (reference sequence). J lost 2 bases, V lost 0 bases, and 2 bases had no gene match.

The CDR3 region has the DNA TGTGCCAGCAGCCGTCGACAGGGTGGGACTAACTATGGCTACACCTTC. Translating gives CASSRRQGGTNYGYTF. This sequence joins TRBV7-9 and TRBJ1-2, with 7 bases aligning to TRBD1. The CDR3 is made up of 16 amino acids. Germline-derived CDR1 and CDR2 are SEHNR and FQNEAQ (reference sequence). V lost 5 bases, J lost 0 bases, and 9 bases stayed unmatched.

This clone was detected only a few times. The V gene is TRBV7-7, the J gene TRBJ2-7, with TRBD1 identical over 8 bases. With 5 bases clipped from V and 2 bases from J, the junction kept 5 bases outside the gene matches. This CDR3 has 14 amino acids. Germline CDR1 SSHAT, CDR2 FNYEAQ (reference sequence). CDR3 sequence: CASSPGTGAYEQYF. The CDR3 DNA reads TGTGCCAGCAGCCCTGGGACAGGAGCCTACGAGCAGTACTTC.

This rearrangement joins TRBV7-3 to TRBJ2-7; 8 bases fit TRBD2. V lost 5 bases and J lost 0; bases outside the gene matches: 6. Germline lookup yields CDR1 SGHTA and CDR2 FQGTGA. The CDR3 spans 15 residues. In DNA form, the CDR3 reads TGTGCCAGCAGCCTCGGGGGGGGAAGCTCCTACGAGCAGTACTTC. Translating gives CASSLGGGSSYEQYF.

The chain is built from TRBV30 and TRBJ2-7, with TRBD1 matching over 7 bases. This CDR3 comprises 13 residues. The junction had 7 bases not matched to a gene; V was cut back by 2 bases and J by 6 bases. Germline CDR1 and CDR2: GTSNPN and SVGIG (reference sequence). As DNA, the CDR3 is TGTGCCTGGAGTTCAGGGGGAGTGGGCGAGCAGTACTTC. This translates into CAWSSGGVGEQYF.

The rearrangement links TRBV4-3 to TRBJ2-3; 11 nucleotides line up with TRBD1. CDR1 is LGHNA, CDR2 YSLEER, per germline. The V gene end was trimmed by 3 bases and the J gene end by 2 bases; junction bases not matched to a gene: 4. The CDR3 spans 16 residues. The CDR3 DNA follows: TGCGCCAGCAGCCATGAGGACAGGGGGCTCACAGATACGCAGTATTTT. Translation gives CASSHEDRGLTDTQYF.